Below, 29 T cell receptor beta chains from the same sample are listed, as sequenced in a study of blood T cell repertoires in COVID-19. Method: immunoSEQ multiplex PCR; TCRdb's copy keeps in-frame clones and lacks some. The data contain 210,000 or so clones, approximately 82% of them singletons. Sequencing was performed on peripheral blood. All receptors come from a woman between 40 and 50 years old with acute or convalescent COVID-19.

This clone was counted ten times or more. For the CDR3, the DNA is TGTGCCACCAGCAGAGACGGGAGTTTTTGGGGCTACACCTTC. Protein sequence: CATSRDGSFWGYTF. The V and J genes are TRBV15 and TRBJ1-2, with D hard to call. The CDR3 length is 14 residues. The germline gives CDR1 LNHNV, CDR2 YYDKDF (reference sequence). Trimming shortened V by 0 bases and J by 8 bases, and 13 bases separated the two germline ends.

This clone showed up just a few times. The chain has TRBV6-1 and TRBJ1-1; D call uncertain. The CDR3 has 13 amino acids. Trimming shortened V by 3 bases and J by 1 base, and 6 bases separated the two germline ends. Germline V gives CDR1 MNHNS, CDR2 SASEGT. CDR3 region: CASSDNRNTEAFF. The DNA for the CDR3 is TGTGCCAGCAGTGACAATAGGAACACTGAAGCTTTCTTT.

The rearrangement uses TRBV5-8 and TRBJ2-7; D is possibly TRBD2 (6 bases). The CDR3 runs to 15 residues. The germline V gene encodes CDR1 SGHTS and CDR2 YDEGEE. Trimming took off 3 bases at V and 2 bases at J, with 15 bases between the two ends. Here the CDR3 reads CASSWANGSTYEQYF. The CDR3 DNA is TGTGCCAGCAGCTGGGCGAACGGGAGCACCTACGAGCAGTACTTC.

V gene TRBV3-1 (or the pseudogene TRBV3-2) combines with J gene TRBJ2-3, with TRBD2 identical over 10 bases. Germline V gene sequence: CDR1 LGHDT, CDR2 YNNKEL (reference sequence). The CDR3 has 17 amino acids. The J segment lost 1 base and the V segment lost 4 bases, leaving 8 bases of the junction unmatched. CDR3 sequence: CASSPISGTSGTDTQYF. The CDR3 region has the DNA TGTGCCAGCAGCCCAATTTCCGGGACTAGCGGCACAGATACGCAGTATTTT.

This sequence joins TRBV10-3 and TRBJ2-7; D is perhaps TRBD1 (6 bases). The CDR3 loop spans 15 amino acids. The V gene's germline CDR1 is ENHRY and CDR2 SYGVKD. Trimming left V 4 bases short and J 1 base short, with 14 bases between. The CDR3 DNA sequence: TGTGCCATCAGTGCCGGAATGGGACAATCCTACGAGCAGTACTTC. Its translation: CAISAGMGQSYEQYF.

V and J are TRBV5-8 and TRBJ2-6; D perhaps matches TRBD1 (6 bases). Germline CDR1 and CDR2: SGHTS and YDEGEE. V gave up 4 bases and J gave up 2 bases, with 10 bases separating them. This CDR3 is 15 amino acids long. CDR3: CASSPGTTGANVLTF. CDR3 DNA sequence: TGTGCCAGCAGCCCAGGGACAACTGGGGCCAACGTCCTGACTTTC.

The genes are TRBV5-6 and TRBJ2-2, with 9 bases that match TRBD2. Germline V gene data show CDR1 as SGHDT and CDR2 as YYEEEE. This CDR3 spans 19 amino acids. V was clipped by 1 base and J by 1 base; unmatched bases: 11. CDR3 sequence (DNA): TGTGCCAGCAGCTTGTATCTAGCGGGGCGGAACCTGAACACCGGGGAGCTGTTTTTT. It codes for CASSLYLAGRNLNTGELFF. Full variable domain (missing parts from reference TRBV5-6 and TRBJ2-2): DAGVTQSPTHLIKTRGQQVTLRCSPKSGHDTVSWYQQALGQGPQFIFQYYEEEERQRGNFPDRFSGHQFPNYSSELNVNALLLGDSALYLCASSLYLAGRNLNTGELFFGEGSRLTVL.

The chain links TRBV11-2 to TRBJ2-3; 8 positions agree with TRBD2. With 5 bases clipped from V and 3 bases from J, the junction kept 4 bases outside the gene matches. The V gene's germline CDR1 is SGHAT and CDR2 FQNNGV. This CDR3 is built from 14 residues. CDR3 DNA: TGTGCCAGCAGCCCTGGGACTAGAACAGATACGCAGTATTTT. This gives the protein CASSPGTRTDTQYF.

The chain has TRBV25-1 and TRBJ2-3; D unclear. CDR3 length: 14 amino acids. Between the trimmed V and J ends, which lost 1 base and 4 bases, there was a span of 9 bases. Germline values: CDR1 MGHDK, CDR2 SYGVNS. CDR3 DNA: TGTGCCAGCAGTGAATGGAGTGACTCAGATACGCAGTATTTT. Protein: CASSEWSDSDTQYF.

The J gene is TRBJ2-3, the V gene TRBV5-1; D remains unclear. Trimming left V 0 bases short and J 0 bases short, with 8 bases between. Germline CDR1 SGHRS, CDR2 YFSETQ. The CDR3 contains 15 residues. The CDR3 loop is CASSLGTTSTDTQYF. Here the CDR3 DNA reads TGCGCCAGCAGCTTGGGTACTACCAGCACAGATACGCAGTATTTT.

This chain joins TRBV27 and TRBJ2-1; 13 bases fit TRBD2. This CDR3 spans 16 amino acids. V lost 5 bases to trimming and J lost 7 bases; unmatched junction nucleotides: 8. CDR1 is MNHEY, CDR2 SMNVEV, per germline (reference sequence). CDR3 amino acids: CASSPGTSGNRNEQFF. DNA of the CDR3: TGTGCCAGCAGTCCCGGGACTAGCGGGAATAGGAATGAGCAGTTCTTC.

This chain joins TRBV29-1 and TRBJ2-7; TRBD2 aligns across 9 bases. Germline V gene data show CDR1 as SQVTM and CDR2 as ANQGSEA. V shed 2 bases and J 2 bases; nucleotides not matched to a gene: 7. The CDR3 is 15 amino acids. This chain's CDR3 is CSVETGTSSTYEQYF. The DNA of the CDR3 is TGCAGCGTTGAAACCGGGACTAGCAGCACCTACGAGCAGTACTTC.

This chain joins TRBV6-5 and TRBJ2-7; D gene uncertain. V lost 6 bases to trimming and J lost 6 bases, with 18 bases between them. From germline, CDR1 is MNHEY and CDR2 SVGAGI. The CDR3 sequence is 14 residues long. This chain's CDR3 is CASRPPQSYGEQYF. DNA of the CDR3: TGTGCCAGCAGGCCCCCCCAATCCTATGGCGAGCAGTACTTC.

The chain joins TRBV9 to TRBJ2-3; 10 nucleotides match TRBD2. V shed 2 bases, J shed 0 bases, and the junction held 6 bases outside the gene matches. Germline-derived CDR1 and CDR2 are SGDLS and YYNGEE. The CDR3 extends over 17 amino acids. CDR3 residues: CASSVRLAGPSTDTQYF. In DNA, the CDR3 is TGTGCCAGCAGCGTCCGACTAGCGGGCCCCAGCACAGATACGCAGTATTTT.

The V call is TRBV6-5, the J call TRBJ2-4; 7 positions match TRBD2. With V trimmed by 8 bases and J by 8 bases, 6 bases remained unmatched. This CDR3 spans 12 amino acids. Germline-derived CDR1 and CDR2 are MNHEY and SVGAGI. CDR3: CASGQRGHIQYF. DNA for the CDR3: TGTGCCAGCGGGCAGCGGGGTCACATTCAGTACTTC.

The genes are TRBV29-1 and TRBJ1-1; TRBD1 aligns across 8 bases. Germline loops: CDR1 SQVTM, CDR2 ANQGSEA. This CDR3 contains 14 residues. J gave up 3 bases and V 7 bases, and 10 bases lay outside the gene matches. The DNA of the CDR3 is TGCAGCGCCCCGACAGGGGTTGGGCACACTGAAGCTTTCTTT. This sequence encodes CSAPTGVGHTEAFF.

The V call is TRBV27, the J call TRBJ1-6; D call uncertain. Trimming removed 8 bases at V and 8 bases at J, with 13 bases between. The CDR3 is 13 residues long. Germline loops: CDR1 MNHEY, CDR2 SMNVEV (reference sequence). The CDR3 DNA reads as TGTGCCAGCGCGATGCGGTTTGATTCACCCCTCCACTTT. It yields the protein CASAMRFDSPLHF.

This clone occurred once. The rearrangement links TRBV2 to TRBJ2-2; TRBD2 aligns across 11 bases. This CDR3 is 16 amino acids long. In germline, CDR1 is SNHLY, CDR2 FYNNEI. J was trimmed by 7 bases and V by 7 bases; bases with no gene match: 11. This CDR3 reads CASMGLLAGVIGELFF. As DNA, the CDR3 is TGTGCCAGCATGGGCTTACTAGCGGGAGTGATCGGGGAGCTGTTTTTT.

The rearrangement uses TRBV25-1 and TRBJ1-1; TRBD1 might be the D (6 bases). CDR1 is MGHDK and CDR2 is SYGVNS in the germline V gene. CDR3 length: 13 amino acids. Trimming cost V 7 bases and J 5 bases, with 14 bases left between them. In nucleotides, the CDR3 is TGTGCCAGCACCAGGGGCTTGAGTACTGAAGCTTTCTTT. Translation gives CASTRGLSTEAFF.

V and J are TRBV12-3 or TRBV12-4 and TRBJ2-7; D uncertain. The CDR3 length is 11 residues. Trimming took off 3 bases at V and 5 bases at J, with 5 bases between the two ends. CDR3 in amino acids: CASSLENEQYF. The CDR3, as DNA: TGTGCCAGCAGTTTGGAGAACGAGCAGTACTTC.

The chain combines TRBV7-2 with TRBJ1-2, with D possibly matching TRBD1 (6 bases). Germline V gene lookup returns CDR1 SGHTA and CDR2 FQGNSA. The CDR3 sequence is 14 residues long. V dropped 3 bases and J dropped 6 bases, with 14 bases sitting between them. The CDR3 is CASSFRDTSDGYTF. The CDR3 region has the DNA TGTGCCAGCAGCTTCCGGGACACCTCTGATGGCTACACCTTC.

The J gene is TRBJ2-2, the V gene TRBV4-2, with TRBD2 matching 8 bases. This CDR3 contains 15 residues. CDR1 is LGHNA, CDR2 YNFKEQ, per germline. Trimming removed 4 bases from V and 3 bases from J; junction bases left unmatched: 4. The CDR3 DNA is TGTGCCAGCAGCCGCGAGGGACTAGACACCGGGGAGCTGTTTTTT. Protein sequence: CASSREGLDTGELFF.

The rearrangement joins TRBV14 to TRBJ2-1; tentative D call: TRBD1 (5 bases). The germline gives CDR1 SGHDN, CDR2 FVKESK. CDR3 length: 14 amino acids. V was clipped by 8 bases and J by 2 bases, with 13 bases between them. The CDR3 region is CASSYQGTYNEQFF. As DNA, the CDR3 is TGTGCCAGCTCATATCAGGGAACCTACAATGAGCAGTTCTTC.

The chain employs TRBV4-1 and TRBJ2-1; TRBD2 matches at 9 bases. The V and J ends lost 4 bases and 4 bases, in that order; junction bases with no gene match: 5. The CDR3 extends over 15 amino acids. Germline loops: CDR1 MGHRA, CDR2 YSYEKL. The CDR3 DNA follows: TGCGCCAGCAGCCGCCCTAGCGGGGAGTACAATGAGCAGTTCTTC. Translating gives CASSRPSGEYNEQFF.

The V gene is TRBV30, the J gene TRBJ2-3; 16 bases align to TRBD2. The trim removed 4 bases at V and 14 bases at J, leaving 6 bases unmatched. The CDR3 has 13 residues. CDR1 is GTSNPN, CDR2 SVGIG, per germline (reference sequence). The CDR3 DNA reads TGTGCCTGGATAGGGACTAGCGGGGGGGGCCCGTATTTT. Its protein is CAWIGTSGGGPYF.

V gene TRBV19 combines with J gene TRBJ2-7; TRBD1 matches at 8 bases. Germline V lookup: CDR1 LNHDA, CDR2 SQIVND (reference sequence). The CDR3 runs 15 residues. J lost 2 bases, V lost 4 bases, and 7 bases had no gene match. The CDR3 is CASSRGQGLAYEQYF. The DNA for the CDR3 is TGTGCCAGTAGTAGAGGACAGGGTTTGGCCTACGAGCAGTACTTC.

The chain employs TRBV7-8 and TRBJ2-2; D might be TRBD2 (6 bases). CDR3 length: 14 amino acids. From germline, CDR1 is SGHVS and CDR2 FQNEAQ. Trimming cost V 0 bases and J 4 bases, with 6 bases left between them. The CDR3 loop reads CASSLAEGTGELFF. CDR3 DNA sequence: TGTGCCAGCAGCTTAGCGGAGGGCACCGGGGAGCTGTTTTTT.

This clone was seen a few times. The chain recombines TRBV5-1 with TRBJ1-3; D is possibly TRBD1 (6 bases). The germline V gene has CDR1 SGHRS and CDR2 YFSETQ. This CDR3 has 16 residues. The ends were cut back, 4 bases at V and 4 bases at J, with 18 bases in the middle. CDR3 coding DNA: TGCGCCAGCAGCCTTGGCTCGACAGGCGCCGGAAACACCATATATTTT. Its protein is CASSLGSTGAGNTIYF.

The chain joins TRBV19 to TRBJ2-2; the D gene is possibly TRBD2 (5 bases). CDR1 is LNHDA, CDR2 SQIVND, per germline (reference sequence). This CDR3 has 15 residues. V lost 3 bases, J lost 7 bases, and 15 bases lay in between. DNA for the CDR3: TGTGCCAGTAGTATCGGGCGTATCGGGGACGGGGAGCTGTTTTTT. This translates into CASSIGRIGDGELFF.